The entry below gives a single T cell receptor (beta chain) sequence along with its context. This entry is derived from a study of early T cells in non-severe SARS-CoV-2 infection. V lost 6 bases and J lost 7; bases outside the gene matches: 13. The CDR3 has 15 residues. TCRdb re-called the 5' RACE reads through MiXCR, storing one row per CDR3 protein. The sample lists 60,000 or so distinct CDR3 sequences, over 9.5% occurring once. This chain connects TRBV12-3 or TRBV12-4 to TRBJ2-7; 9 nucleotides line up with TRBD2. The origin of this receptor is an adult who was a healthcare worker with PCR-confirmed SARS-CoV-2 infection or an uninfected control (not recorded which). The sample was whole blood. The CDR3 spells CASSNRGLAGEEQYF. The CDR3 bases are TGTGCCAGCAGCAACCGCGGGTTAGCGGGAGAAGAGCAGTACTTC.